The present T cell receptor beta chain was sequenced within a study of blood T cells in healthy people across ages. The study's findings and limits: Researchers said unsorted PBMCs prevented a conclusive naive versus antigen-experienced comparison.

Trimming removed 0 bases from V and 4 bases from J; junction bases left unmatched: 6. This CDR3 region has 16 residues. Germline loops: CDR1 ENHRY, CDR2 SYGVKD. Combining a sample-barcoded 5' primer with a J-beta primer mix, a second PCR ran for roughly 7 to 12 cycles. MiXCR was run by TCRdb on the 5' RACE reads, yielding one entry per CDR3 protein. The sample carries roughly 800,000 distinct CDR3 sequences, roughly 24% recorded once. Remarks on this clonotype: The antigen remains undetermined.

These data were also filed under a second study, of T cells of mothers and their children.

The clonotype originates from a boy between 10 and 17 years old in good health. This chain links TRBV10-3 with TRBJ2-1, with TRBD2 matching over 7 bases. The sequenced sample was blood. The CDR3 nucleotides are TGTGCCATCAGTGAGTCGGGGGACTACCAATACAATGAGCAGTTCTTC. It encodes CAISESGDYQYNEQFF.